One sample yielded the 30 T cell receptor beta chains listed below, sequenced in a study of blood T cell repertoires in COVID-19. Assay used: immunoSEQ multiplex PCR; TCRdb lists only in-frame clones, some missing. This sample has some 200,000 clones, with about 95% found just once. The source material was peripheral blood. The receptor source for this set is a man between 25 and 39 years old with COVID-19, enrolled during active disease.

The rearrangement uses TRBV27 and TRBJ1-1, with 10 bases identical to TRBD1. V trimming: 5 bases; J trimming: 6 bases; junction bases outside the gene matches: 6. CDR1 is MNHEY and CDR2 is SMNVEV in the germline V gene (reference sequence). The length of the CDR3 is 14 residues. CDR3 region: CASSADRGWAEAFF. The CDR3 DNA sequence: TGTGCCAGCAGTGCGGACAGGGGGTGGGCTGAAGCTTTCTTT.

This chain links TRBV7-2 with TRBJ1-1, with unresolved D. Germline CDR1 is SGHTA and CDR2 is FQGNSA. The CDR3 totals 13 residues. Trimming stripped 3 bases from V and 5 bases from J, with 10 bases between. This CDR3 is CASSFELRTEAFF. In nucleotides, the CDR3 is TGTGCCAGCAGCTTCGAGCTGAGGACTGAAGCTTTCTTT.

The chain carries TRBV5-1 and TRBJ2-2; 7 nucleotides match TRBD1. V lost 3 bases to trimming and J lost 2 bases; unmatched junction nucleotides: 4. In germline, CDR1 is SGHRS, CDR2 YFSETQ. The CDR3 runs 15 residues. For the CDR3, the DNA is TGCGCCAGCAGCTGGGACAGTCCAAACACCGGGGAGCTGTTTTTT. Amino acids: CASSWDSPNTGELFF.

The CDR3 DNA reads as TGTGCCAGCAGTACTTCAGCGAACGGTGAAAAACTGTTTTTT. This codes for CASSTSANGEKLFF. This rearrangement joins TRBV6-5 to TRBJ1-4, with unresolved D. CDR3 size: 14 residues. CDR1 and CDR2 (germline): MNHEY, SVGAGI. The V end lost 5 bases, the J end lost 7 bases, and 14 bases lay between the germline ends.

The rearrangement joins TRBV7-9 to TRBJ1-4; D is uncertain. Germline V gene data show CDR1 as SEHNR and CDR2 as FQNEAQ (reference sequence). Trimming shortened V by 5 bases and J by 7 bases, and 8 bases separated the two germline ends. The CDR3 runs 12 residues. The CDR3 sequence: CASSRDGEKLFF. Written as DNA, the CDR3 is TGTGCCAGCAGCCGGGATGGTGAAAAACTGTTTTTT.

This sequence joins TRBV12-3 or TRBV12-4 and TRBJ1-1; 8 positions agree with TRBD1. This CDR3 is 13 amino acids long. The ends lost 5 bases at V and 5 bases at J; junction bases unmatched: 4. The CDR3 sequence is CASSITGGTEAFF. CDR3 sequence (DNA): TGTGCCAGCAGTATCACAGGGGGAACTGAAGCTTTCTTT.

The CDR3 loop is CASSHAGDSGGGYTF. CDR3 coding DNA: TGCGCCAGCAGCCATGCGGGAGACAGTGGAGGTGGCTACACCTTC. The J gene is TRBJ1-2, the V gene TRBV4-1, with a possible D match to TRBD1 (5 bases). The CDR3 extends over 15 amino acids. Trimming removed 3 bases at V and 7 bases at J, with 18 bases between. CDR1 and CDR2 from the germline V gene are MGHRA and YSYEKL.

This chain links TRBV30 with TRBJ1-5; 8 bases line up with TRBD1. This CDR3 has 13 residues. Germline trimming cut 2 bases from V and 5 bases from J; bases unmatched to any gene: 2. Per the germline V gene, CDR1 is GTSNPN and CDR2 is SVGIG (reference sequence). In DNA, the CDR3 is TGTGCCTGGAGTTTGACAGGGGATCAGCCCCAGCATTTT. This codes for CAWSLTGDQPQHF.

The chain recombines TRBV27 with TRBJ1-4; the D gene is possibly TRBD1 (6 bases). CDR1 is MNHEY, CDR2 SMNVEV, per germline (reference sequence). The CDR3 contains 14 residues. Trimming left V 5 bases short and J 3 bases short, with 10 bases between. The CDR3 sequence: CASSRGSANEKLFF. DNA for the CDR3: TGTGCCAGCAGTAGGGGGTCGGCTAATGAAAAACTGTTTTTT.

This clone has just a few counts. The chain has TRBV6-5 and TRBJ2-3; 11 nucleotides line up with TRBD2. The V gene end was trimmed by 6 bases and the J gene end by 6 bases; junction bases not matched to a gene: 8. The CDR3 has 15 amino acids. The germline V gene has CDR1 MNHEY and CDR2 SVGAGI. The DNA of the CDR3 is TGTGCCAGCAGGGATACTAGCGGGGGTTGGGATACGCAGTATTTT. This codes for CASRDTSGGWDTQYF.

The chain couples TRBV10-3 to TRBJ1-3, with unresolved D. V was trimmed by 7 bases and J by 2 bases, leaving 15 bases between them. The CDR3 length is 15 residues. Germline-derived CDR1 and CDR2 are ENHRY and SYGVKD. CDR3: CAIIDTGIAGNTIYF. DNA for the CDR3: TGTGCCATCATTGATACCGGGATCGCTGGAAACACCATATATTTT.

Only one count was recorded for this clone. Other nucleotide sequences in the sample specify the same CDR3. The chain employs TRBV5-1 and TRBJ1-6; TRBD1 is a possible D gene (6 bases). Germline V gene lookup returns CDR1 SGHRS and CDR2 YFSETQ. This CDR3 has 14 residues. V was trimmed by 0 bases and J by 8 bases, leaving 9 bases between them. The CDR3 sequence: CASSLDRVDSPLHF. The CDR3, as DNA: TGCGCCAGCAGCTTGGACAGGGTAGATTCACCCCTCCACTTT.

The CDR3 DNA reads as TGTGCCACTGGGACGGAGCGGGTGACTGAAGCTTTCTTT. It specifies CATGTERVTEAFF. V is TRBV10-3 and J is TRBJ1-1; D is possibly TRBD1 (5 bases). CDR1 is ENHRY, CDR2 SYGVKD, per germline. The V end was cut by 10 bases, the J end by 5 bases, with 17 bases between. The CDR3 has 13 amino acids.

The chain uses TRBV6-5 and TRBJ2-7; unclear D gene. Germline CDR1 MNHEY, CDR2 SVGAGI. There are 11 residues in the CDR3. Trimming shortened V by 5 bases and J by 2 bases, and 4 bases separated the two germline ends. In DNA form, the CDR3 reads TGTGCCAGCAGTACAGCCTACGAGCAGTACTTC. Translated: CASSTAYEQYF.

This chain connects TRBV18 to TRBJ1-1, with D unresolved. This CDR3 has 13 amino acids. The germline V gene encodes CDR1 KGHSH and CDR2 LQKENI. Trimming pared 8 bases from V and 5 bases from J, leaving 15 bases between. The CDR3 loop reads CASGELSGTEAFF. The DNA for the CDR3 is TGTGCCAGCGGAGAGTTGAGCGGAACTGAAGCTTTCTTT. The full variable domain, in which reference TRBV18 and TRBJ1-1 provide the parts outside the CDR3, is NAGVMQNPRHLVRRRGQEARLRCSPMKGHSHVYWYRQLPEEGLKFMVYLQKENIIDESGMPKERFSAEFPKEGPSILRIQQVVRGDSAAYFCASGELSGTEAFFGQGTRLTVV.

V and J are TRBV19 and TRBJ1-2; D ambiguous. V dropped 8 bases and J dropped 8 bases, with 15 bases sitting between them. CDR1 and CDR2 from the germline V gene are LNHDA and SQIVND (reference sequence). The CDR3 totals 12 residues. In nucleotides, the CDR3 is TGTGCCAGTTGCCCTGAGGGCGGGGGCTACACCTTC. As protein: CASCPEGGGYTF.

The V and J genes are TRBV25-1 and TRBJ2-3, with TRBD2 matching over 12 bases. With V trimmed by 7 bases and J by 3 bases, 8 bases remained unmatched. The CDR3 has 16 residues. Germline assignment: CDR1 MGHDK and CDR2 SYGVNS. As DNA, the CDR3 is TGTGCCAGCACTCAACGGACTAGCGGGGAGACAGATACGCAGTATTTT. Its translation: CASTQRTSGETDTQYF.

This chain links TRBV5-5 with TRBJ1-2, with TRBD1 identical over 10 bases. Germline assignment: CDR1 SGHKS and CDR2 YYEKEE (reference sequence). The CDR3 spans 15 residues. V was pared by 2 bases and J by 6 bases, with 7 bases of the junction left unmatched. CDR3 region: CASSFGLTGGDGYTF. The CDR3 DNA follows: TGTGCCAGCAGCTTCGGTTTGACAGGGGGCGATGGCTACACCTTC.

V is TRBV2 and J is TRBJ2-5; tentative D call: TRBD2 (6 bases). The CDR3 sequence is 14 residues long. From germline, CDR1 is SNHLY and CDR2 FYNNEI. The V and J ends lost 4 bases and 5 bases respectively, with 14 bases between them. In nucleotides, the CDR3 is TGTGCCAGCAGTGCCCCGCGGGGCCAGGAGACCCAGTACTTC. Protein: CASSAPRGQETQYF.

The chain employs TRBV10-3 and TRBJ1-2; 7 bases fit TRBD1. The length of the CDR3 is 13 residues. The germline CDR1 and CDR2 sequences are ENHRY and SYGVKD. V trimming: 5 bases; J trimming: 4 bases; junction bases outside the gene matches: 4. CDR3: CAISSGQVYGYTF. The DNA for the CDR3 is TGTGCCATCAGTTCCGGACAGGTCTATGGCTACACCTTC.

The rearrangement links TRBV9 to TRBJ1-1; 10 bases are a match to TRBD1. The CDR3 has 14 amino acids. Germline values: CDR1 SGDLS, CDR2 YYNGEE. V was pared by 4 bases and J by 4 bases, with 4 bases of the junction left unmatched. This chain's CDR3 is CASSSGQGSTEAFF. The DNA for the CDR3 is TGTGCCAGCAGCTCGGGACAGGGGAGCACTGAAGCTTTCTTT.

The CDR3 here is CASSPPRTDTDTQYF. For the CDR3, the DNA is TGTGCCAGCTCACCGCCCCGAACAGACACAGATACGCAGTATTTT. The chain couples TRBV18 to TRBJ2-3; D remains unclear. The CDR3 contains 15 residues. V dropped 3 bases and J dropped 2 bases, with 12 bases sitting between them. Looked up from germline, CDR1 is KGHSH and CDR2 is LQKENI.

The chain carries TRBV5-5 and TRBJ2-5, with D perhaps matching TRBD1 (6 bases). The CDR3 is made up of 14 amino acids. Germline-derived CDR1 and CDR2 are SGHKS and YYEKEE (reference sequence). Between the trimmed V and J ends, which lost 5 bases and 2 bases, there was a span of 13 bases. CDR3 nucleotides: TGTGCCAGCAGATGGGGGCCAGGACAAGAGACCCAGTACTTC. This codes for CASRWGPGQETQYF.

The rearrangement links TRBV7-7 to TRBJ1-5; TRBD1 might be the D (5 bases). Germline loops: CDR1 SSHAT, CDR2 FNYEAQ (reference sequence). Trimming removed 3 bases at V and 0 bases at J, with 15 bases between. The CDR3 has 17 amino acids. The CDR3 spells CASSFFIDSHSNQPQHF. The DNA of the CDR3 is TGTGCCAGCAGCTTTTTCATAGACAGTCATAGCAATCAGCCCCAGCATTTT.

V usage is TRBV3-1 (or the pseudogene TRBV3-2) and J usage is TRBJ2-7; D is possibly TRBD1 (6 bases). V lost 0 bases and J 3 bases, leaving 6 bases between the germline ends. This CDR3 has 13 residues. Germline V gene lookup returns CDR1 LGHDT and CDR2 YNNKEL (reference sequence). The chain's CDR3 is CASSQEGGYEQYF. In DNA, the CDR3 is TGTGCCAGCAGCCAAGAAGGGGGCTACGAGCAGTACTTC.

The chain links TRBV12-3 or TRBV12-4 to TRBJ1-5; D possibly corresponds to TRBD1 (5 bases). Deletions cut 5 bases from V and 6 bases from J, with 11 bases between. The CDR3 is 13 residues long. CDR3 sequence (DNA): TGTGCCAGCAGTCCCCAGGGTAGTCAGCCCCAGCATTTT. The encoded protein is CASSPQGSQPQHF.

On this clone: Other DNA sequences within the sample encode an identical CDR3. V and J are TRBV5-5 and TRBJ2-7, with a tentative D call TRBD1 (5 bases). The CDR3 loop spans 14 amino acids. Germline V gene lookup returns CDR1 SGHKS and CDR2 YYEKEE (reference sequence). Trimming left V 1 base short and J 0 bases short, with 8 bases between. The CDR3 is CASSLSGASYEQYF. CDR3 sequence (DNA): TGTGCCAGCAGCTTGAGTGGGGCCTCCTACGAGCAGTACTTC.

This clone was counted at least ten times. The rearrangement links TRBV30 to TRBJ1-5; D is ambiguous. Trimming cost V 3 bases and J 4 bases, with 10 bases left between them. Germline CDR1 reads GTSNPN; CDR2 reads SVGIG (reference sequence). The CDR3 loop spans 13 amino acids. The CDR3 DNA reads as TGTGCCTGGAGCCCGGGGTGGAATCAGCCCCAGCATTTT. Translating it yields CAWSPGWNQPQHF.

The V and J genes are TRBV15 and TRBJ1-5, with a possible D match to TRBD1 (5 bases). V was cut by 5 bases and J by 7 bases, with 15 bases left in between. In germline, CDR1 is LNHNV, CDR2 YYDKDF (reference sequence). CDR3 length equals 14 residues. In DNA form, the CDR3 reads TGTGCCACCAGCTCCTGGGGGGGAGACCAGCCCCAGCATTTT. This sequence encodes CATSSWGGDQPQHF.

This rearrangement joins TRBV19 to TRBJ1-1, with a tentative D call TRBD1 (6 bases). CDR3 size: 14 residues. Trimming took 1 base from V and 4 from J, leaving 10 bases between them. Germline-derived CDR1 and CDR2 are LNHDA and SQIVND (reference sequence). CDR3 residues: CASSIGGRGTEAFF. The CDR3 nucleotides are TGTGCCAGTAGTATAGGAGGCAGGGGCACTGAAGCTTTCTTT.